This TCR beta chain was observed in a study of blood T cell repertoires in COVID-19. The CDR3 length is 16 residues. V lost 0 bases, J lost 3 bases, and 14 bases lay in between. The V gene's germline CDR1 is SGHRS and CDR2 YFSETQ. Per the authors' pipeline: Estimated nucleated cell counts came from reference gene primer amplification. Data came from immunoSEQ multiplex PCR; TCRdb stores just in-frame clones and leaves some out. Clonal size and the V and J genes are those of that table, whereas D and trimming came from the DNA. Of roughly 200,000 clones in the sample, 80% were seen once. Sequenced sample: peripheral blood. The TCR sequence derives from a man aged 55 to 70 with acute or convalescent COVID-19. The chain combines TRBV5-1 with TRBJ2-3; possibly TRBD2 for D (6 bases). The CDR3 DNA reads as TGCGCCAGCAGCTTGGGGTCAGGGAGGTGGACAGATACGCAGTATTTT. Protein sequence: CASSLGSGRWTDTQYF. Using reference TRBV5-1 and TRBJ2-3 for the parts outside the CDR3, the full variable domain is KAGVTQTPRYLIKTRGQQVTLSCSPISGHRSVSWYQQTPGQGLQFLFEYFSETQRNKGNFPGRFSGRQFSNSRSEMNVSTLELGDSALYLCASSLGSGRWTDTQYFGPGTRLTVL.